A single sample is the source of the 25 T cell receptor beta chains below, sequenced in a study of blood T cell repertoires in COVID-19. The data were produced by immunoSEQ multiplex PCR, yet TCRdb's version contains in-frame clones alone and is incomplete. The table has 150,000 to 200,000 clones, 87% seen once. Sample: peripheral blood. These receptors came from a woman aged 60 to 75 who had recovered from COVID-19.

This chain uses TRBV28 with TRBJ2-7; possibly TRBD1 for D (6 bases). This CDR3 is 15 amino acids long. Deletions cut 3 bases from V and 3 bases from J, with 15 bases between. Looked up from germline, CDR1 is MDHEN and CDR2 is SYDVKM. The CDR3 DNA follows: TGTGCCAGCAGTTTTCCGGACAGACCGTACTACGAGCAGTACTTC. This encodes CASSFPDRPYYEQYF.

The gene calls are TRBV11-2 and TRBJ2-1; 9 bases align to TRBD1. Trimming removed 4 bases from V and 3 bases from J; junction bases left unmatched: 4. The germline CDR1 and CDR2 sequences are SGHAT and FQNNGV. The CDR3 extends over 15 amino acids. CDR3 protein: CASSYAGQGYNEQFF. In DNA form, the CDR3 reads TGTGCCAGCAGCTACGCGGGACAGGGCTACAATGAGCAGTTCTTC.

CDR3 nucleotide sequence: TGTGCCATCTCGGGGGGCAGCTCTGGGGCCAACGTCCTGACTTTC. Translation gives CAISGGSSGANVLTF. This chain links TRBV10-3 with TRBJ2-6, with D possibly being TRBD2 (7 bases). Germline V gene lookup returns CDR1 ENHRY and CDR2 SYGVKD. Trimming took off 8 bases at V and 0 bases at J, with 11 bases between the two ends. The CDR3 contains 15 residues.

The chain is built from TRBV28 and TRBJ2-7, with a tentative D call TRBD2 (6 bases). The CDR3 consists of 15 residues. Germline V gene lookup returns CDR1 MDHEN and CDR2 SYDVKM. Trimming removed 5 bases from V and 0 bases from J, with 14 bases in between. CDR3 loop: CASSPGTANSYEQYF. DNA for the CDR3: TGTGCCAGCAGTCCCGGGACTGCGAACTCCTACGAGCAGTACTTC.

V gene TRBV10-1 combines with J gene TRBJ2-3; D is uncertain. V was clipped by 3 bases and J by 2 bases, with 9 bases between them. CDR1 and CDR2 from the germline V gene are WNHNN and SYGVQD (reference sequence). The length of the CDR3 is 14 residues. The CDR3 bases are TGCGCCAGCAGTGAAAGTGGGCACACAGATACGCAGTATTTT. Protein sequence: CASSESGHTDTQYF.

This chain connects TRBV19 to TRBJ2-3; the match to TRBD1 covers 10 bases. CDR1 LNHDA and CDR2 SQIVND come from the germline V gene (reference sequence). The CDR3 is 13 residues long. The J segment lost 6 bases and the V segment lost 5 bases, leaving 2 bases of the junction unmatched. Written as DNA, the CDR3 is TGTGCCAGTAGTGACAGGGGGCGGGATACGCAGTATTTT. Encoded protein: CASSDRGRDTQYF.

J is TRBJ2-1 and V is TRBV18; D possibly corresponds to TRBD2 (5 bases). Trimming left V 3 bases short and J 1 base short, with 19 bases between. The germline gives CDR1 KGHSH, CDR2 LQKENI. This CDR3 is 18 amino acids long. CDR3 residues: CASSPNSPGSSSYNEQFF. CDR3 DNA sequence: TGTGCCAGCTCACCCAACAGCCCGGGGTCCTCATCCTACAATGAGCAGTTCTTC.

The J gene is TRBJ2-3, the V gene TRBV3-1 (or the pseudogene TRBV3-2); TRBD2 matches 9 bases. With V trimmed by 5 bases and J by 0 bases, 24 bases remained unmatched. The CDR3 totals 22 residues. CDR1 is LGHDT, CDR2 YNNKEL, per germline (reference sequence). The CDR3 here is CASSSRHLNSGGGKTSTDTQYF. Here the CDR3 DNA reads TGTGCCAGCAGCTCGAGACACTTAAATAGCGGGGGAGGTAAGACTAGCACAGATACGCAGTATTTT.

DNA of the CDR3: TGCGCCAGCAGCCCGTCAGGGGGGACCACTGAAGCTTTCTTT. This encodes CASSPSGGTTEAFF. V gene TRBV5-1 combines with J gene TRBJ1-1, with 7 bases fitting TRBD1. The V gene's germline CDR1 is SGHRS and CDR2 YFSETQ. The CDR3 spans 14 residues. V lost 4 bases, J lost 4 bases, and 7 bases stayed unmatched.

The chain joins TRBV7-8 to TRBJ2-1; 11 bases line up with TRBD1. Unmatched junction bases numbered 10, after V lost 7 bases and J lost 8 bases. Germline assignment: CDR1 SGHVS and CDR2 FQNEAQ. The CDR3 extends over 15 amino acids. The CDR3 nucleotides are TGTGCCAGCAACCCCCGGGACAGGGGGTTACATGAGCAGTTCTTC. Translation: CASNPRDRGLHEQFF.

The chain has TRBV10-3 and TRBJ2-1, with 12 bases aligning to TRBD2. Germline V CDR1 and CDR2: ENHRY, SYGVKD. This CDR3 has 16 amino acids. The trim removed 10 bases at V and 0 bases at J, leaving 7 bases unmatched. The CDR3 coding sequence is TGTGCCAGCCTAGCGGGGGGGATGAGCTCCTACAATGAGCAGTTCTTC. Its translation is CASLAGGMSSYNEQFF.

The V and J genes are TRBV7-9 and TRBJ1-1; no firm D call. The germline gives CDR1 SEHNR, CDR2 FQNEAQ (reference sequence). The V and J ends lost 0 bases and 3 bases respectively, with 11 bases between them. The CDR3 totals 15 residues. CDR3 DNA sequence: TGTGCCAGCAGCTTAGCGCCAAACGGGGACACTGAAGCTTTCTTT. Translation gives CASSLAPNGDTEAFF.

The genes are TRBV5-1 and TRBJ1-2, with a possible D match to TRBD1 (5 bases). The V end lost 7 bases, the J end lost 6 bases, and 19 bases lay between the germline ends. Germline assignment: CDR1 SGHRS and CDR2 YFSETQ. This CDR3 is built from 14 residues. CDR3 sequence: CASGLTDSSNGYTF. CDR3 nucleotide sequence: TGCGCCAGCGGATTAACCGACAGCTCAAATGGCTACACCTTC.

CDR3 bases: TGCGCCAGCAGTATACAGGGGTGGGCTAATGAAAAACTGTTTTTT. Protein sequence: CASSIQGWANEKLFF. The rearrangement links TRBV5-1 to TRBJ1-4, with 7 bases that match TRBD1. CDR1 is SGHRS and CDR2 is YFSETQ in the germline V gene. V shed 5 bases and J 3 bases; nucleotides not matched to a gene: 7. The CDR3 runs to 15 residues.

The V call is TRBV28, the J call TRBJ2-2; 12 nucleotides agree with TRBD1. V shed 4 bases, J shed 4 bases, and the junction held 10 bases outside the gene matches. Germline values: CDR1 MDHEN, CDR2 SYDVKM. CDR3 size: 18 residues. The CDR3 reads CASSSHSPGQGATGELFF. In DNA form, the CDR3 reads TGTGCCAGCAGTTCGCACTCGCCGGGACAGGGGGCCACCGGGGAGCTGTTTTTT.

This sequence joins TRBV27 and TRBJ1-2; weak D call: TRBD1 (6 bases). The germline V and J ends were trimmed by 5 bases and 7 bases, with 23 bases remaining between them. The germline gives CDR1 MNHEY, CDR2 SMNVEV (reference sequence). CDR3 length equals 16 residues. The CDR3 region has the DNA TGTGCCAGCAGTCTAGACAGGCCGCGAGGTCCGGGTGGCTACACCTTC. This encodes CASSLDRPRGPGGYTF.

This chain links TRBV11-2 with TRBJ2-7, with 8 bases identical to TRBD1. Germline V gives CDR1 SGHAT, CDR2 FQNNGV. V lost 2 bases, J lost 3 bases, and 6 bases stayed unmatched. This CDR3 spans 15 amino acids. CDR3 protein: CASSLSGQGNYEQYF. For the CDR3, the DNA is TGTGCCAGCAGCTTATCCGGACAGGGCAACTACGAGCAGTACTTC.

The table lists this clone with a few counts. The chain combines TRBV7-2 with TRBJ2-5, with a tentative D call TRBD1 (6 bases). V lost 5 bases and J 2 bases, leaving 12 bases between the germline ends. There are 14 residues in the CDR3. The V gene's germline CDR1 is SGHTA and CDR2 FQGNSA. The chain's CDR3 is CASSMGHGQETQYF. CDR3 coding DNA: TGTGCCAGCAGCATGGGACACGGGCAAGAGACCCAGTACTTC.

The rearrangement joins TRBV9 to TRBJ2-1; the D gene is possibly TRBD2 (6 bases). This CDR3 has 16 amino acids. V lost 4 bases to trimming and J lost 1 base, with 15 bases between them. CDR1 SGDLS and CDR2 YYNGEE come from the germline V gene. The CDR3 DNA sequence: TGTGCCAGCAGCCTGCAGGGCCTAGCGTCCTACAATGAGCAGTTCTTC. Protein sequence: CASSLQGLASYNEQFF.

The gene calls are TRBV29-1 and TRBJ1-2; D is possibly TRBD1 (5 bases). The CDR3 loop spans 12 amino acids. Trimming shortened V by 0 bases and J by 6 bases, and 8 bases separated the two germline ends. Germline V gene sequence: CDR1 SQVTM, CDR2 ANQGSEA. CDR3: CSVEELGDGYTF. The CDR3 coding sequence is TGCAGCGTTGAAGAGCTAGGGGATGGCTACACCTTC.

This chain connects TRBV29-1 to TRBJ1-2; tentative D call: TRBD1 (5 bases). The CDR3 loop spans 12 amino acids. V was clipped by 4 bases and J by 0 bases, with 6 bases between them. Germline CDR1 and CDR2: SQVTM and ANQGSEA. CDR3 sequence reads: CSVGTTNYGYTF. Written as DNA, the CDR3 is TGCAGCGTTGGGACAACTAACTATGGCTACACCTTC.

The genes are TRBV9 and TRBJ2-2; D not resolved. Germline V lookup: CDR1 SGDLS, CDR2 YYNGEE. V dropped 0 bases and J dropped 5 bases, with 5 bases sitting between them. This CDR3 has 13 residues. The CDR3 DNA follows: TGTGCCAGCAGCGTAGCGGAGACCGGGGAGCTGTTTTTT. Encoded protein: CASSVAETGELFF.

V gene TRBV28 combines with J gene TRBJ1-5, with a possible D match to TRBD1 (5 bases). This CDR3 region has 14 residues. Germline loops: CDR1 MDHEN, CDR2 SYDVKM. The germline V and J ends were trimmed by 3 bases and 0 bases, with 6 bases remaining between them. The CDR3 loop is CASSLTDSNQPQHF. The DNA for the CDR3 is TGTGCCAGCAGTTTGACAGATAGCAATCAGCCCCAGCATTTT. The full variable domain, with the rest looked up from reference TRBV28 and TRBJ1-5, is DVKVTQSSRYLVKRTGEKVFLECVQDMDHENMFWYRQDPGLGLRLIYFSYDVKMKEKGDIPEGYSVSREKKERFSLILESASTNQTSMYLCASSLTDSNQPQHFGDGTRLSIL.

CDR3 in DNA: TGTGCCAGCACGGGACAGCTGAACACTGAAGCTTTCTTT. Residues: CASTGQLNTEAFF. This chain uses TRBV18 with TRBJ1-1, with 7 nucleotides matching TRBD1. Germline CDR1 is KGHSH and CDR2 is LQKENI. V was clipped by 8 bases and J by 0 bases; unmatched bases: 3. The CDR3 loop spans 13 amino acids.

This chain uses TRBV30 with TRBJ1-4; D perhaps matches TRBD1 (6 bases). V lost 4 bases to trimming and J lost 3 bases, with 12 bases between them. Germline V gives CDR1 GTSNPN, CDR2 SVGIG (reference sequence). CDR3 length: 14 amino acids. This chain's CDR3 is CAWTRTASNEKLFF. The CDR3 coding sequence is TGTGCCTGGACAAGGACAGCTTCTAATGAAAAACTGTTTTTT.